Sequencing of this T cell receptor beta chain was carried out in a study of persistence of HIV-infected CD4 T cells. The CDR3 length is 13 residues. Trimming at V came to 3 bases and at J to 8 bases, leaving 7 bases not matched to a gene. Germline lookup yields CDR1 SGDLS and CDR2 YYNGEE. Stimulation used about 9.2 ug/mL lysate from CMV-infected fibroblasts. Memory cells lacking CD40L and CD69 with high CD45RO were sorted. Donors had undetectable plasma HIV-1 RNA, under 50 copies/mL, for 4+ years. In its sample, this clone was seen once. Its antigen remains unknown. Sequencing used immunoSEQ version 4 in survey mode. Libraries were prepared by immunoSEQ multiplex PCR; TCRdb keeps only in-frame clonotypes and omits some of them. The data show about 48,000 clones, around 72% seen once.

The chain couples TRBV9 to TRBJ1-2; 7 nucleotides line up with TRBD1. This clonotype originated in an adult man with HIV who was CMV-seropositive. The sample in question was CD4+ T cells sorted from PBMCs after 18-hour stimulation, obtained from a patient who received antiretroviral therapy. CDR3 loop: CASSGLQGSGYTF. CDR3 sequence (DNA): TGTGCCAGCAGCGGACTACAGGGGAGCGGCTACACCTTC.